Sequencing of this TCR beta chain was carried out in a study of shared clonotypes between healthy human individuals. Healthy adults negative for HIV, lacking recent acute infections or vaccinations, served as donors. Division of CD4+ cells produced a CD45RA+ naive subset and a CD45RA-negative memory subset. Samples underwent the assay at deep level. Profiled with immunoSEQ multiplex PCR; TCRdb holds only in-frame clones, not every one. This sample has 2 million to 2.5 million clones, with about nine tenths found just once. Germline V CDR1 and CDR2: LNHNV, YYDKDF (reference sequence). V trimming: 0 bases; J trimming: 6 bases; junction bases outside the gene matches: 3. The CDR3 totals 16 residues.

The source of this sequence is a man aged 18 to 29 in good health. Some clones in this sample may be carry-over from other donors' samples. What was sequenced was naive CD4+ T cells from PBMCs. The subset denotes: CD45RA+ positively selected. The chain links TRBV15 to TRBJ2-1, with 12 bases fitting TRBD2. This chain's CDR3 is CATSRDASGGVNEQFF. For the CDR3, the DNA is TGTGCCACCAGCAGAGACGCTAGCGGGGGGGTCAATGAGCAGTTCTTC.